Included here is one T cell receptor beta chain sequence, with context. This clone was seen once. Which antigen it targets is not known. Per-nucleotide qualities are absent, and no much larger clonotype sits a single base away. This entry comes from a study of blood T cell repertoires in COVID-19 (dated by TCRdb to the early 2020s). Study-level background: Samples from collaborators originated in the United States, Italy and Spain and spanned both the acute and convalescent phases of COVID-19. The material from the prospective study consisted of cDNA or gDNA derived from T cells, B-cell-depleted T cells, or PBMCs. The dataset comprised deeply sampled blood TCRbeta repertoires from subjects exposed to, actively infected with, or recovered from COVID-19. The repertoires were released in a freely available public database intended as a resource for research on the immune response to SARS-CoV-2. The samples were drawn from the first 160 participants of the ongoing ImmuneRACE study and from 1,254 subjects provided by 6 global collaborators. A de-identified subject ID, COVID-19 status, age in years and sex were almost always included in the sample metadata. Where HLA class I and class II types were available, the types were taken from metadata supplied by the sample provider, not from assay-based typing.

TCRbeta CDR3 regions were amplified from genomic DNA by means of the immunoSEQ Assay, a bias-controlled multiplex PCR. The authors' analysis ran thus. Within the assay, amplification of reference gene primers was used to estimate how many nucleated cells each sample contained. Sequence reads were collapsed and filtered to measure the absolute abundance of every unique TCRbeta CDR3 rearrangement. For each sample, productive Simpson clonality was calculated as the square root of Simpson's diversity index across productive rearrangements. The source is immuneACCESS, and TCRdb retained only in-frame sequences with V and J called. Part of the clones is not carried over; for the studies checked, unresolved V genes explain less than half of this, and the remainder is unexplained. For V, J and clone size, that table is used; D and trimming come from the DNA. This sample comprises approximately 330,000 clones, just under 90% of them detected only once. The top ten clonotypes cover more than 9% of the sample.

Enrolling through a virtual design, the prospective study's participants ranged in age from about 18 to 89 years and lived across 24 United States geographic areas. Cohort assignment in the prospective study relied on participant-reported clinical history from a screening survey and a study questionnaire. Recovered participants in ImmuneRACE Cohort 3 were defined as having two consecutive negative NP/OP PCR tests, clearance from a healthcare professional, or resolution of symptoms. Each participant in the prospective study had whole blood, serum and a nasopharyngeal or oropharyngeal swab collected by mobile phlebotomists. Prospective study participants could optionally give additional blood draws and questionnaires over a 2-month period. Blood samples from the prospective study were shipped frozen or at room temperature prior to DNA extraction. For CDR1 and CDR2, the germline V gene lists MDHEN and SYDVKM. The CDR3 holds 15 amino acids from the cysteine to the phenylalanine. Only CDR3 DNA remains: 45 bases, in frame from the first base. Between the V and J ends, shortened by 4 bases and 0 bases respectively, the junction contains 12 bases.

Study-level results and caveats: Clinical and demographic metadata were provided uncurated, with the amount varying by source and participant.

Sequencing was performed on PBMCs or T cells enriched from blood (not recorded which). The TCR was taken from a woman in her twenties or thirties who had recovered from COVID-19. Recombination joined TRBV28 with TRBJ1-1; the D gene cannot be resolved reliably. The CDR3 sequence is CASSSPGRMNTEAFF. The nucleotide sequence is TGTGCCAGCAGTTCGCCGGGGAGGATGAACACTGAAGCTTTCTTT.